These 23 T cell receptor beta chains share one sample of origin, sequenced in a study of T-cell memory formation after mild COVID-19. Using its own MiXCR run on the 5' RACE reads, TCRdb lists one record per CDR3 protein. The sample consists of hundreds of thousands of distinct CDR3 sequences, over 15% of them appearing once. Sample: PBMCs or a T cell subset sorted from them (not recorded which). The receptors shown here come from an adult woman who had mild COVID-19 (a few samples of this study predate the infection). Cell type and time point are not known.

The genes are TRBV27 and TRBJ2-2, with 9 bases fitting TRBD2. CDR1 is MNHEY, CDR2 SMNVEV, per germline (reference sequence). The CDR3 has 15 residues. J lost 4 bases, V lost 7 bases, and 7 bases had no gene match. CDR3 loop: CASKDGGGATGELFF. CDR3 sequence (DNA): TGTGCCAGCAAGGATGGCGGGGGGGCCACCGGGGAGCTGTTTTTT.

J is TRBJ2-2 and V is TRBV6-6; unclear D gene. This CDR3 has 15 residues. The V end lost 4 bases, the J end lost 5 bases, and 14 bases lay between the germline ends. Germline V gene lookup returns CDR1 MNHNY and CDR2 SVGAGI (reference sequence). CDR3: CASSFSVGRTGELFF. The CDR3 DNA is TGTGCCAGCAGTTTCAGCGTCGGGCGAACCGGGGAGCTGTTTTTT.

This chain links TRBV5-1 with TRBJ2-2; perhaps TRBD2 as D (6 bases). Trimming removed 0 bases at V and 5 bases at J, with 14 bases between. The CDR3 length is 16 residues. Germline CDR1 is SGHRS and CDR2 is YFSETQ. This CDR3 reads CASSLAPGAGTGELFF. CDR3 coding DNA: TGCGCCAGCAGCTTGGCCCCGGGAGCAGGAACCGGGGAGCTGTTTTTT.

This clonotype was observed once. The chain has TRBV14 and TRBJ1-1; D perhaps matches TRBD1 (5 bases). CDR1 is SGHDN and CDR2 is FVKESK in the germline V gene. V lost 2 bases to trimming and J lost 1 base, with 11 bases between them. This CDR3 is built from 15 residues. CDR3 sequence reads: CASSQPQGANTEAFF. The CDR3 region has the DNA TGTGCCAGCAGCCAACCTCAAGGGGCGAACACTGAAGCTTTCTTT.

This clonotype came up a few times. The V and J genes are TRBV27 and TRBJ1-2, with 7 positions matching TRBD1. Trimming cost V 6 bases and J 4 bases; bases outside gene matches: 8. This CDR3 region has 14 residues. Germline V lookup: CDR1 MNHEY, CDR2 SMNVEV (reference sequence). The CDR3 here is CASSWGGQTYGYTF. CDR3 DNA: TGTGCCAGCAGCTGGGGGGGACAGACCTATGGCTACACCTTC.

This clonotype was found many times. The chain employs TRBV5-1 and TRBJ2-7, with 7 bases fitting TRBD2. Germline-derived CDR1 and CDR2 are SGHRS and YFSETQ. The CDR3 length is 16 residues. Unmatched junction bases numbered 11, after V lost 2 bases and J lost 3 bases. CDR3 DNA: TGCGCCAGCAGCTTCCATGGGACTACCGTACTCTACGAGCAGTACTTC. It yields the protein CASSFHGTTVLYEQYF.

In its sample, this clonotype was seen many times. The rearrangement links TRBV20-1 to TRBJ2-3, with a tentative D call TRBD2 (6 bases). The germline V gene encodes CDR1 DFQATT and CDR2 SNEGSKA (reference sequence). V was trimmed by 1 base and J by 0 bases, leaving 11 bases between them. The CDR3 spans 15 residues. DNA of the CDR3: TGCAGTGCTAGAGGCGGGACTGCTAGCACAGATACGCAGTATTTT. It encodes CSARGGTASTDTQYF.

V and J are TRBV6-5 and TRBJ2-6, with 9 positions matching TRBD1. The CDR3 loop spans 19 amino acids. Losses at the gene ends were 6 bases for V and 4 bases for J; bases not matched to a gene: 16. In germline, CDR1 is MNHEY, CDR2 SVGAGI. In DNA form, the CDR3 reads TGTGCCAGCAGCCGCTACATCCCGGGACAGGGATCCGGGGCCAACGTCCTGACTTTC. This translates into CASSRYIPGQGSGANVLTF.

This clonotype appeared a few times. CDR3 residues: CASRERATQYF. The CDR3 nucleotides read TGTGCCAGCAGGGAACGGGCGACCCAGTACTTC. The V and J genes are TRBV25-1 and TRBJ2-5; D gene unclear. This CDR3 is 11 amino acids long. CDR1 is MGHDK and CDR2 is SYGVNS in the germline V gene. V dropped 6 bases and J dropped 7 bases, with 9 bases sitting between them.

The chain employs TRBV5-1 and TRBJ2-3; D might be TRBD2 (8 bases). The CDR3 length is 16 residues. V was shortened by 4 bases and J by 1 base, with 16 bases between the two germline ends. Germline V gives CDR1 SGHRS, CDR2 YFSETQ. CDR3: CASSPGGTSGTDTQYF. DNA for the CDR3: TGCGCCAGCAGCCCAGGGGGGACTAGTGGCACAGATACGCAGTATTTT.

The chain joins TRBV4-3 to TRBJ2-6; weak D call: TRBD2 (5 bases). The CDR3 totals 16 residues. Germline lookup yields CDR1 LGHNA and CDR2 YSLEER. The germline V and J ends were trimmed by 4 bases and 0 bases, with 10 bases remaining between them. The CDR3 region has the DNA TGCGCCAGCAGCCCCGGGGTAGGCTCTGGGGCCAACGTCCTGACTTTC. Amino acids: CASSPGVGSGANVLTF.

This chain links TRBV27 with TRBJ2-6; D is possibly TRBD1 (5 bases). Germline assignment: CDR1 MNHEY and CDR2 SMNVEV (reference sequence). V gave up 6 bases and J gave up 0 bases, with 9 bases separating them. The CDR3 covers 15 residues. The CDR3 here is CASRLQGSGANVLTF. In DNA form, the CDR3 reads TGTGCCAGCAGGCTTCAGGGCTCTGGGGCCAACGTCCTGACTTTC.

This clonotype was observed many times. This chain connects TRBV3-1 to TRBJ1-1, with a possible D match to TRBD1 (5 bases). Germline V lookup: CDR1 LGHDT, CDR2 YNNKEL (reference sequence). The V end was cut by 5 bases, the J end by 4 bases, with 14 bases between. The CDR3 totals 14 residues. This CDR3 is CASSSFWQGTEAFF. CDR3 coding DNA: TGTGCCAGCAGCTCCTTTTGGCAGGGCACTGAAGCTTTCTTT.

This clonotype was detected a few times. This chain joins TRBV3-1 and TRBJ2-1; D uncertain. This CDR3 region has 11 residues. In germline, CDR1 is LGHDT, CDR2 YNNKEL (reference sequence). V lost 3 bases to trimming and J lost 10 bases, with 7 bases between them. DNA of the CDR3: TGTGCCAGCAGCCAGGTTGTAGAGCAGTTCTTC. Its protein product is CASSQVVEQFF.

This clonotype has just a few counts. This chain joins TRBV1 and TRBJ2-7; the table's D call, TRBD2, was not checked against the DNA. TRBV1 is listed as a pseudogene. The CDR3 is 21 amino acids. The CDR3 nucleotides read TGCACCAGCATCAAGTCCTACCCCGAGGGAGGGCCACACCAAGGTCGGTACGAGCAGTACTTC. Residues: CTSIKSYPEGGPHQGRYEQYF.

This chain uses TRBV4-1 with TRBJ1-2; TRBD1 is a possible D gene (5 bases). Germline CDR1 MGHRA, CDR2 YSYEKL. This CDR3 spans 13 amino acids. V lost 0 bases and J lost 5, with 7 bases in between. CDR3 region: CASSQEGAYGYTF. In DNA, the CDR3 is TGCGCCAGCAGCCAAGAAGGGGCTTATGGCTACACCTTC.

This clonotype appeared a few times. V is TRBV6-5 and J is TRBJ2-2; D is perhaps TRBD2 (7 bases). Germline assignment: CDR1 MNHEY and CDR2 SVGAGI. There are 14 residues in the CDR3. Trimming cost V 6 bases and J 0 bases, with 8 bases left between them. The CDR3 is CASRGGANTGELFF. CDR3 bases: TGTGCCAGCAGAGGGGGGGCGAACACCGGGGAGCTGTTTTTT.

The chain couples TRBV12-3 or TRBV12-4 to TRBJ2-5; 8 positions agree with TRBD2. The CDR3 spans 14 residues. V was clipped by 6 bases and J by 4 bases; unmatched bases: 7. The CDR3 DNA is TGTGCCAGCAGCCCGGGAGGGGGGGTAGAGACCCAGTACTTC. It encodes CASSPGGGVETQYF.

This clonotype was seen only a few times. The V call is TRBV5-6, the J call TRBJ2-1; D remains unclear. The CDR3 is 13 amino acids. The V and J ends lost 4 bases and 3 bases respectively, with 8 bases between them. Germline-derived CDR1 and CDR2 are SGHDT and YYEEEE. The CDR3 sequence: CASSRLVYNEQFF. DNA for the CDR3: TGTGCCAGCAGCCGATTAGTCTACAATGAGCAGTTCTTC.

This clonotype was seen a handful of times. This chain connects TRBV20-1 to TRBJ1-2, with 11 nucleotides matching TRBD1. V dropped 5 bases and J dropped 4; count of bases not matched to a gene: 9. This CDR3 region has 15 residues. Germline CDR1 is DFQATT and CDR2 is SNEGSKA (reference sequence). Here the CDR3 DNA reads TGCAGTGCTGCCCCGGGACAGGGGGTATCCTATGGCTACACCTTC. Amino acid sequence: CSAAPGQGVSYGYTF.

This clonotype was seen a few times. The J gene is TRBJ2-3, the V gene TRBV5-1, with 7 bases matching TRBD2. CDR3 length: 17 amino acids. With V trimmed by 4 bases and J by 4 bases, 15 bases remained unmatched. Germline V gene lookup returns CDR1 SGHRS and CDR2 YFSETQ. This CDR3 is CASSVASGTNWADTQYF. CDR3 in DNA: TGCGCCAGCAGCGTGGCTAGCGGTACCAACTGGGCAGATACGCAGTATTTT.

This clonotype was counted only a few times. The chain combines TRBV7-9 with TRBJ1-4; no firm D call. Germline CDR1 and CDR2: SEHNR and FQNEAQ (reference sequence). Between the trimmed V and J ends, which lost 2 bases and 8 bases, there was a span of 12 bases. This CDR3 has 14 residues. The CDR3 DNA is TGTGCCAGCAGCTTAAACCGGCGTCGGGAAAAACTGTTTTTT. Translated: CASSLNRRREKLFF. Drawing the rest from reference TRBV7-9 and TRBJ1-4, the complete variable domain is DTGVSQNPRHKITKRGQNVTFRCDPISEHNRLYWYRQTLGQGPEFLTYFQNEAQLEKSRLLSDRFSAERPKGSFSTLEIQRTEQGDSAMYLCASSLNRRREKLFFGSGTQLSVL.

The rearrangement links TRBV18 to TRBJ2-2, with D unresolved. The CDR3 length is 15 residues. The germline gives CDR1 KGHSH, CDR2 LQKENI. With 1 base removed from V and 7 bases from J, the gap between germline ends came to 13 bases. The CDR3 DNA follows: TGTGCCAGCTCACCACGGGCGGCGAATGTCGGGGAGCTGTTTTTT. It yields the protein CASSPRAANVGELFF.